This T cell receptor beta chain comes out of a study of blood T cell repertoires in COVID-19. On the study more broadly: Collection of acute and convalescent COVID-19 samples took place in the United States, Italy and Spain.

TCRdb keeps only in-frame clones here, not all; method: immunoSEQ multiplex PCR. The sample carries 200,000 or so clones, around 80% recorded once. The study counted Cohort 3 donors as recovered given two negative PCRs, clearance, or symptom resolution. The source is a man between 60 and 70 years old who had recovered from COVID-19. What was sequenced was PBMCs or T cells enriched from blood (not recorded which).

CDR3 region: CASSLAEGSNEKLFF. The CDR3 bases are TGCGCCAGCAGCTTGGCGGAGGGTTCTAATGAAAAACTGTTTTTT. The J gene is TRBJ1-4, the V gene TRBV5-1, with D hard to call. V was trimmed by 0 bases and J by 3 bases, leaving 9 bases between them. The V gene's germline CDR1 is SGHRS and CDR2 YFSETQ. The CDR3 runs to 15 residues.